This T cell receptor beta chain was identified during a study of a mutant IDH1 vaccine in newly diagnosed glioma. The wider study: Patients got their first vaccination 4-6 weeks after radiotherapy alone, or with temozolomide cycles.

Broader study findings: Overall, 85% to 95% of patients had vaccine-induced immune responses.

Regarding this clone: Its antigen is currently unknown.

The CDR3 totals 13 residues. Germline V gene data show CDR1 as WNHNN and CDR2 as SYGVQD (reference sequence). Deletions cut 9 bases from V and 5 bases from J, with 16 bases between. Time point specified: week 11, during vaccination. In every dose of vaccine, 300 ug of mutant IDH1 20-mer peptide was given alongside topical imiquimod. Sequencing was performed with immunoSEQ multiplex PCR; in TCRdb, only in-frame clones are kept and a portion is missing. This table has roughly 130,000 clones, about four fifths appearing once. The sample in question was PBMCs, obtained from a glioma patient whose treatment included an IDH1 peptide vaccine. The chain joins TRBV10-1 to TRBJ2-5; maybe TRBD1 (7 bases). The clonotype comes from a man aged 40-55 years with glioma. CDR3 region: CASRGGGSETQYF. CDR3 DNA sequence: TGCGCCAGTCGTGGAGGGGGCTCGGAGACCCAGTACTTC.